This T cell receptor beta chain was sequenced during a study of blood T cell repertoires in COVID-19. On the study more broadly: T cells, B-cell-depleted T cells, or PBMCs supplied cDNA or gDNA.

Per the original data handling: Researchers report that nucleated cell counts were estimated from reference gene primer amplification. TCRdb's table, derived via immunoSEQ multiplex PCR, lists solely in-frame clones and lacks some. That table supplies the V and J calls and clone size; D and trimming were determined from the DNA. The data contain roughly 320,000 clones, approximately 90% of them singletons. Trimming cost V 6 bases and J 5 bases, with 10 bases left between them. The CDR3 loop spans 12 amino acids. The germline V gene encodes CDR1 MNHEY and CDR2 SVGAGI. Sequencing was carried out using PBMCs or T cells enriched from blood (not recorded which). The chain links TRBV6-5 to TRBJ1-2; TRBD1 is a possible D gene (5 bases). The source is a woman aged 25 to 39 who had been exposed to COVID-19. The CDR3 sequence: CASSPGPYGYTF. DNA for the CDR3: TGTGCCAGCAGCCCAGGGCCGTATGGCTACACCTTC.